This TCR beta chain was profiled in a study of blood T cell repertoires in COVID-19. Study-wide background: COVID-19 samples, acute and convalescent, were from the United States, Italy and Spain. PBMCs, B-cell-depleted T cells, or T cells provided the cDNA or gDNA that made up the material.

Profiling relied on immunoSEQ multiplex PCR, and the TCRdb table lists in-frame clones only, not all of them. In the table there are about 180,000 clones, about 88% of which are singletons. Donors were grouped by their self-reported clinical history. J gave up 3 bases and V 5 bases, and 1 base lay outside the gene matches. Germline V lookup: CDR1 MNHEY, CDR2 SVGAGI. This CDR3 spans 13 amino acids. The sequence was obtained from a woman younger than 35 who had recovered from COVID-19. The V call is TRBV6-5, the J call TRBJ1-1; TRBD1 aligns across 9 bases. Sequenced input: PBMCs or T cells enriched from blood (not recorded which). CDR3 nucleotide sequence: TGTGCCAGCAGTAGACAGGGGGACACTGAAGCTTTCTTT. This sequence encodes CASSRQGDTEAFF.